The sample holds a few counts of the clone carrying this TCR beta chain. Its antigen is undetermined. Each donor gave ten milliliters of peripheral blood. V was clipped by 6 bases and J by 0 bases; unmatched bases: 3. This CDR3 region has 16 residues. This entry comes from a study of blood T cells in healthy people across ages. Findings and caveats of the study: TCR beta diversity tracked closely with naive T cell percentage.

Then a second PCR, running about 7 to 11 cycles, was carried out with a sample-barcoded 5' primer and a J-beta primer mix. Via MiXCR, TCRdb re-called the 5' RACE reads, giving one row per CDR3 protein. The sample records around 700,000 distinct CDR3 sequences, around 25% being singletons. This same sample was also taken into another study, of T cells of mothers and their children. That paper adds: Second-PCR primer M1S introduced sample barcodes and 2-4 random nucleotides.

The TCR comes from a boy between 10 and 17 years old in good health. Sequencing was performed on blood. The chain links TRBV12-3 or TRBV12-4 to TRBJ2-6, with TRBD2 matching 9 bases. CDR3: CASSLAGSSGANVLTF. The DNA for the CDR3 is TGTGCCAGCAGCCTAGCGGGAAGCTCTGGGGCCAACGTCCTGACTTTC.